This entry is about one T cell receptor (beta chain). Its matching antigen is unknown. TCRdb reprocessed the reads with MiXCR, giving one entry per CDR3 protein. The data hold 900,000 to 950,000 distinct CDR3 sequences, with 31% observed a single time. This sample is drawn from a study of T cell repertoires in cytomegalovirus infection. Study-level information: Selected CMV epitopes included recently identified HLA-C-restricted ones as well as well-studied HLA-B-restricted ones. A matching HLA type, together with CMV infection, was signaled by public TCR beta signatures. The study's findings and limits: Based on cumulative public TCR beta family frequency, carriers of CMV plus the relevant HLA were identified. CMV-specific TCR beta clonotypes restricted by HLA-C were the ones dominating the ex vivo response.

The CDR3 loop spans 16 amino acids. Looked up from germline, CDR1 is WSHSY and CDR2 is SAAADI. With 7 bases clipped from V and 4 bases from J, the junction kept 12 bases outside the gene matches. The J gene is TRBJ2-1, the V gene TRBV10-2, with 8 bases that match TRBD2. Sequencing was performed on cultured CD8+ T cells from PBMCs, taken from culture after CMV antigen stimulation. The sequence came from a human donor in good health (CMV status not recorded). Some clones in this sample may be carry-over from other donors' samples. The CDR3 region is CASIPAGAQVYNEQFF. The DNA of the CDR3 is TGCGCCAGCATCCCAGCGGGGGCTCAAGTTTACAATGAGCAGTTCTTC.